The subject of this entry is one TCR beta chain. Its target is unknown. The source of the sample is a study of cytomegalovirus exposure and HLA in healthy donors. Germline V gene data show CDR1 as PRHDT and CDR2 as FYEKMQ (reference sequence). This CDR3 has 15 residues. With 7 bases removed from V and 5 bases from J, the gap between germline ends came to 20 bases. Study-wide results and caveats: Immune exposure was documented only through CMV serostatus. V- and J-gene trimming of TCR beta was linked (in a later analysis) to a missense DCLRE1C variant. Some V segments could not be told apart, so they were left out, TRBV6-2 and TRBV6-3 among them. What a later analysis reportedly showed was that an Asian-associated ancestry cluster had fewer N-insertions than the 666-donor mean.

In the PCR, 60 Vbeta and 13 Jbeta primers were used. Sequencing used immunoSEQ multiplex PCR; TCRdb keeps in-frame clones, though not all of them. Among 70,000 to 85,000 clones, less than 80% were seen once, and the ten largest hold about 8.6%. Sequenced material: PBMCs. The rearrangement links TRBV13 to TRBJ1-1; D is unclear. The clonotype comes from a man between 35 and 55 years old in good health and CMV-seropositive. CDR3 in amino acids: CASTPTEQYVTEAFF. The CDR3 DNA follows: TGTGCCAGCACCCCGACGGAGCAATATGTTACTGAAGCTTTCTTT.